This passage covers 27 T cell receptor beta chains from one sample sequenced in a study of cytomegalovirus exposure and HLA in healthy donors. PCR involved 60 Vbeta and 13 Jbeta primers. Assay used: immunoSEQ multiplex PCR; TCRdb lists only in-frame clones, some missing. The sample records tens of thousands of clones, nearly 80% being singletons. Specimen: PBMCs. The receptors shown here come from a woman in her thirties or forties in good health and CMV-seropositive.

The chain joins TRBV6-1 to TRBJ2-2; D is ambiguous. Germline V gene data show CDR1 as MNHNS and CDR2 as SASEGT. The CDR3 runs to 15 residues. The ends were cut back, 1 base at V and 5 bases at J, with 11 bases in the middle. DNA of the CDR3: TGTGCCAGCAGTGAAGAGGCAGGCCCGACCGGGGAGCTGTTTTTT. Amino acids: CASSEEAGPTGELFF.

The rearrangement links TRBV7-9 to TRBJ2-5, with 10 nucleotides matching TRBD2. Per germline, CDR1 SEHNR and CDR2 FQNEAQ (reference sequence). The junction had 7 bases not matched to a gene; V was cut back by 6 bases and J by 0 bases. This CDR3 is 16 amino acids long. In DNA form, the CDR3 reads TGTGCCAGCAGTTCAATAGCGGGAGGCCACCAAGAGACCCAGTACTTC. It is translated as CASSSIAGGHQETQYF.

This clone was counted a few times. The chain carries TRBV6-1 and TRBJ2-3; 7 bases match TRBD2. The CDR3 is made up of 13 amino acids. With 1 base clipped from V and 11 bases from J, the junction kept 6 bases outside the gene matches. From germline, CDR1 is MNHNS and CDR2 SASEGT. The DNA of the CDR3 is TGTGCCAGCAGTGAAGTTGGGGGGGATGGGCAGTATTTT. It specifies CASSEVGGDGQYF.

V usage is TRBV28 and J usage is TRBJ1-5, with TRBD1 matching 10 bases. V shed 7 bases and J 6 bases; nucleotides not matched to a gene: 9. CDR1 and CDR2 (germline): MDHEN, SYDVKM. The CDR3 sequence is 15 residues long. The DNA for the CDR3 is TGTGCCAGCACCCCCGAGACAGGGGGCCTTCAGCCCCAGCATTTT. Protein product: CASTPETGGLQPQHF.

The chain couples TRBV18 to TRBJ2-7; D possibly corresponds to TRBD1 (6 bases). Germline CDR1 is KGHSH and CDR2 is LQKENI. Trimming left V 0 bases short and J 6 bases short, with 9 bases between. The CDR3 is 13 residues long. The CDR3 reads CASSPPGHPEQYF. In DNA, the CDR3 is TGTGCCAGCTCACCACCGGGACACCCCGAGCAGTACTTC.

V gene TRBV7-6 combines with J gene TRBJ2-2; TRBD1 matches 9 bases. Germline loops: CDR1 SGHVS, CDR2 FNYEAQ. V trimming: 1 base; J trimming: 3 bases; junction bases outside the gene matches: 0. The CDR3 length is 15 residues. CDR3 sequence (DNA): TGTGCCAGCAGCTTAGGGGACAGGGACACCGGGGAGCTGTTTTTT. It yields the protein CASSLGDRDTGELFF. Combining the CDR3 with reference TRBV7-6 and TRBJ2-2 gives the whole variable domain GAGVSQSPRYKVTKRGQDVALRCDPISGHVSLYWYRQALGQGPEFLTYFNYEAQQDKSGLPNDRFSAERPEGSISTLTIQRTEQRDSAMYRCASSLGDRDTGELFFGEGSRLTVL.

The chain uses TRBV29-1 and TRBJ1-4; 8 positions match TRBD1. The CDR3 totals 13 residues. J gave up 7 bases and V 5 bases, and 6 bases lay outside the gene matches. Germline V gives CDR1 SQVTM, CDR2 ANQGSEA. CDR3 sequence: CSVSTQGAEKLFF. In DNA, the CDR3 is TGCAGCGTTTCTACTCAGGGGGCTGAAAAACTGTTTTTT.

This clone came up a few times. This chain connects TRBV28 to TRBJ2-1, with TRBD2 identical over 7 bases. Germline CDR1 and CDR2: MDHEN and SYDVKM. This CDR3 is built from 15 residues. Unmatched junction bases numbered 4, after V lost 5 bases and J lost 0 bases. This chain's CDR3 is CASSTRTSSYNEQFF. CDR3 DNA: TGTGCCAGCAGTACTAGGACTAGCTCCTACAATGAGCAGTTCTTC.

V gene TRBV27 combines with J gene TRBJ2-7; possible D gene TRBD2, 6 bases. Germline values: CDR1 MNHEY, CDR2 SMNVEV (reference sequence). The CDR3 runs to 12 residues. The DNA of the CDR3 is TGTTCAATCCGGGCGGGACTCTACGAGCAGTACTTC. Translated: CSIRAGLYEQYF.

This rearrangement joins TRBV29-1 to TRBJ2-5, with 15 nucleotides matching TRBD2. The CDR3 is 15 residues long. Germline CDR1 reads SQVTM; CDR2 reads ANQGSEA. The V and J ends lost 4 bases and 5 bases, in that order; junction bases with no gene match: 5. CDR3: CSVGTSGRGMETQYF. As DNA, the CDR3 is TGCAGCGTTGGGACTAGCGGGAGGGGAATGGAGACCCAGTACTTC.

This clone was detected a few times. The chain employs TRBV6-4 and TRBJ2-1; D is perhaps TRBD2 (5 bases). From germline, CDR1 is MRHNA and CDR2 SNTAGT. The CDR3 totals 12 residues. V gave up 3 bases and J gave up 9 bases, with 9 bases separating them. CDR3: CASSDSSFEQFF. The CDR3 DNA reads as TGTGCCAGCAGTGATTCTAGCTTTGAGCAGTTCTTC.

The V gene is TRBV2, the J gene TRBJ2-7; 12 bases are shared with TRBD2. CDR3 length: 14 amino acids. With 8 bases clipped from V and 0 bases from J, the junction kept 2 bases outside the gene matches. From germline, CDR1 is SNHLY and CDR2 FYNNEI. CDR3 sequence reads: CASLTSGGSYEQYF. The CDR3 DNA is TGTGCCAGCCTGACTAGCGGGGGCTCCTACGAGCAGTACTTC.

The CDR3 sequence: CASSWTSGSSNEQFF. The DNA of the CDR3 is TGTGCCAGCAGTTGGACTAGCGGGAGTTCGAATGAGCAGTTCTTC. The rearrangement uses TRBV27 and TRBJ2-1; TRBD2 aligns across 13 bases. This CDR3 has 15 residues. The trim removed 4 bases at V and 7 bases at J, leaving 4 bases unmatched. Per germline, CDR1 MNHEY and CDR2 SMNVEV (reference sequence).

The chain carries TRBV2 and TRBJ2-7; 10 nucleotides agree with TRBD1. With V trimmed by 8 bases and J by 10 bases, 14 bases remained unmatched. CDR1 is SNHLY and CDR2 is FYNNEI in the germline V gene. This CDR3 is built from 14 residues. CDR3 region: CASGVPTGTGDQYF. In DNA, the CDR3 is TGTGCCAGCGGGGTTCCAACCGGGACAGGGGATCAGTACTTC.

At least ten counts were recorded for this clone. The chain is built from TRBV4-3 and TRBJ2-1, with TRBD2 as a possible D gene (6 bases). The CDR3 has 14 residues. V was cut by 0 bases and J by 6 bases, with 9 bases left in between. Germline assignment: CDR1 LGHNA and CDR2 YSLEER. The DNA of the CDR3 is TGCGCCAGCAGCCAAGATTTGGGGGGCAATGAGCAGTTCTTC. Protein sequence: CASSQDLGGNEQFF.

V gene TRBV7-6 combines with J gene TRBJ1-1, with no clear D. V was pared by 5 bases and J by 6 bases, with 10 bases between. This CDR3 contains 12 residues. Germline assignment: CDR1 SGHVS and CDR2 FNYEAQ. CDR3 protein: CASSPGESEAFF. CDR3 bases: TGTGCCAGCAGCCCCGGGGAGTCTGAAGCTTTCTTT.

In nucleotides, the CDR3 is TGTGCCAGTAGTTTGGGACAGGGGTTTCCCCAAGTCGGGGACGAGCAGTACTTC. This sequence encodes CASSLGQGFPQVGDEQYF. This sequence joins TRBV19 and TRBJ2-7; the match to TRBD1 covers 10 bases. CDR3 size: 18 residues. CDR1 is LNHDA, CDR2 SQIVND, per germline (reference sequence). The J segment lost 5 bases and the V segment lost 5 bases, leaving 18 bases of the junction unmatched.

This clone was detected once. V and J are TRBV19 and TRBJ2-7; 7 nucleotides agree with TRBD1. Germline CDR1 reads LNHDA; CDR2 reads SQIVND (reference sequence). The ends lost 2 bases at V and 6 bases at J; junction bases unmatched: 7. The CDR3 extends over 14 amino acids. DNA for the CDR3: TGTGCCAGTAGTATATGGGGCAGGGGGAGCGAGCAGTACTTC. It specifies CASSIWGRGSEQYF.

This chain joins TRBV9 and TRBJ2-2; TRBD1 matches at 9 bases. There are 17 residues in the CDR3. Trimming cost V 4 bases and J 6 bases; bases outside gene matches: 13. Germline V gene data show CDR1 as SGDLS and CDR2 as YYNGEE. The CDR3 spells CASSPSSGQGWAGELFF. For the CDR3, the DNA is TGTGCCAGCAGCCCCTCCTCAGGACAGGGGTGGGCCGGGGAGCTGTTTTTT.

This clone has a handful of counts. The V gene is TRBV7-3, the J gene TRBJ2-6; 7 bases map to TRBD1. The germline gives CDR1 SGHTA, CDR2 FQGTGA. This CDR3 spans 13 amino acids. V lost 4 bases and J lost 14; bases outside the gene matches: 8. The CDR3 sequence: CASSSSSGQILTF. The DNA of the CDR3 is TGTGCCAGCAGCTCCTCATCGGGACAGATCCTGACTTTC.

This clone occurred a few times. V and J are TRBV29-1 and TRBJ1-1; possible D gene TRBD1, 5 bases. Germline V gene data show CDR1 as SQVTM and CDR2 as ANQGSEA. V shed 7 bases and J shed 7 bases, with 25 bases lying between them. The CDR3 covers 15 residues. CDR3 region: CSADASGGGVNEAFF. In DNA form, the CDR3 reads TGCAGCGCAGACGCTAGCGGGGGAGGGGTTAATGAAGCTTTCTTT. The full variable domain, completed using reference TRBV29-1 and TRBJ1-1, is SAVISQKPSRDICQRGTSLTIQCQVDSQVTMMFWYRQQPGQSLTLIATANQGSEATYESGFVIDKFPISRPNLTFSTLTVSNMSPEDSSIYLCSADASGGGVNEAFFGQGTRLTVV.

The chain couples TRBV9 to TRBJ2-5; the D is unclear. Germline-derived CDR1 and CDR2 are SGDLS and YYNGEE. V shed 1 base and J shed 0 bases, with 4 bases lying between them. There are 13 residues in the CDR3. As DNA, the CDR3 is TGTGCCAGCAGCGTACAGGACCAAGAGACCCAGTACTTC. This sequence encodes CASSVQDQETQYF.

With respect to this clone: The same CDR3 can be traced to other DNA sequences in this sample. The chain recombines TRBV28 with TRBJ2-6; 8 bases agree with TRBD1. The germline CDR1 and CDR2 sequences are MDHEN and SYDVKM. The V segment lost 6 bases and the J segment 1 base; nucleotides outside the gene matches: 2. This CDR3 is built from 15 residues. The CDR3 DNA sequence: TGTGCCAGCAGAGGACAGGGTTCTGGGGCCAACGTCCTGACTTTC. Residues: CASRGQGSGANVLTF.

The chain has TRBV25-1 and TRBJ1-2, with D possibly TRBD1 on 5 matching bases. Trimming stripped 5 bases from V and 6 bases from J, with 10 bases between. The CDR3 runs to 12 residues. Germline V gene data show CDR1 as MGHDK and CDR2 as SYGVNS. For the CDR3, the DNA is TGTGCCAGCAGTAAACAGGCCCATGGCTACACCTTC. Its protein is CASSKQAHGYTF.

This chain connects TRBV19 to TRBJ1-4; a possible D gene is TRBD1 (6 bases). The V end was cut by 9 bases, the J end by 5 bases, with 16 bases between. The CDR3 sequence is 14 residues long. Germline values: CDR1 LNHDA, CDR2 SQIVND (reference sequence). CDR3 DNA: TGTGCCAGCTGGCGGCAGGGGTGGAATGAAAAACTGTTTTTT. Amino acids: CASWRQGWNEKLFF.

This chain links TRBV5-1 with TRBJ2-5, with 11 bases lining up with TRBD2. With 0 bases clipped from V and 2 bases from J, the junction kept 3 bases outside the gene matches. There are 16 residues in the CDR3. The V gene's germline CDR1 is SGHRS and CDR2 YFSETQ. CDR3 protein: CASSLGTSGRQETQYF. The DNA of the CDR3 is TGCGCCAGCAGCTTGGGGACTAGCGGGCGTCAAGAGACCCAGTACTTC.

The CDR3 is CASSQGLPTDTQYF. DNA of the CDR3: TGTGCCAGCAGCCAGGGACTACCCACAGATACGCAGTATTTT. The chain employs TRBV6-4 and TRBJ2-3; 7 positions agree with TRBD2. With V trimmed by 6 bases and J by 2 bases, 5 bases remained unmatched. The germline V gene encodes CDR1 MRHNA and CDR2 SNTAGT. The CDR3 length is 14 residues.